The rows below give T cell receptor beta chains drawn from one sample of a study of cytomegalovirus exposure and HLA in healthy donors. The assay was immunoSEQ multiplex PCR, and TCRdb's table has in-frame clones only and misses some. This sample has some 120,000 clones, with around four fifths found just once. The sample was PBMCs. The receptors derive from a human donor in good health. Each CDR3 is given with its conserved first and last residue. Fields, in order: CDR3 protein, CDR3 DNA, J gene, V gene, CDR3 length, clone size, D gene. A D gene is named only where the DNA matches it firmly. Size values are once, few and many counts, or a class for expanded clones, and some rows have none.

CDR3: CASSRLVDRKETQYF
DNA: TGCGCCAGCAGCCGCCTCGTGGACAGAAAAGAGACCCAGTACTTC
J: TRBJ2-5
V: TRBV4-1
length: 15
size: NA
D: NA

CDR3: CATSSRQGAGEAFF
DNA: TGTGCCACCAGCAGCAGACAGGGGGCTGGTGAAGCTTTCTTT
J: TRBJ1-1
V: TRBV15
length: 14
size: few
D: TRBD1

CDR3: CSAEGGYEQYF
DNA: TGCAGTGCCGAAGGAGGGTACGAGCAGTACTTC
J: TRBJ2-7
V: TRBV20-1
length: 11
size: NA
D: NA

CDR3: CASSQVGRPNQPQHF
DNA: TGCGCCAGCAGCCAAGTCGGCAGGCCAAATCAGCCCCAGCATTTT
J: TRBJ1-5
V: TRBV4-1
length: 15
size: NA
D: NA

CDR3: CSSVVPSGEQYF
DNA: TGTTCCAGCGTCGTCCCCTCCGGCGAGCAGTACTTC
J: TRBJ2-7
V: TRBV7-9
length: 12
size: NA
D: NA

CDR3: CASSLQGINSPLHF
DNA: TGTGCCAGCAGCTTGCAGGGGATCAATTCACCCCTCCACTTT
J: TRBJ1-6
V: TRBV5-6
length: 14
size: NA
D: NA

CDR3: CASSYYADGDGYTF
DNA: TGTGCCAGCAGTTACTACGCCGACGGGGATGGCTACACCTTC
J: TRBJ1-2
V: TRBV2
length: 14
size: NA
D: NA

CDR3: CASSLEFGSSYEQYF
DNA: TGTGCCAGCAGCTTGGAGTTTGGGAGCTCCTACGAGCAGTACTTC
J: TRBJ2-7
V: TRBV5-5
length: 15
size: NA
D: NA

CDR3: CASSKRGLTGELFF
DNA: TGTGCCAGCAGCAAAAGGGGGCTTACCGGGGAGCTGTTTTTT
J: TRBJ2-2
V: TRBV11-2
length: 14
size: NA
D: TRBD1

CDR3: CASSPTAGGASGSETQYF
DNA: TGTGCCAGCTCACCGACCGCCGGGGGGGCCAGCGGTTCAGAGACCCAGTACTTC
J: TRBJ2-5
V: TRBV18
length: 18
size: few
D: TRBD2

CDR3: CASNLLAGGYNEQFF
DNA: TGTGCCAGCAATTTACTAGCGGGGGGATACAATGAGCAGTTCTTC
J: TRBJ2-1
V: TRBV27
length: 15
size: NA
D: TRBD2

CDR3: CASSAQGADTQYF
DNA: TGTGCCAGCAGCGCACAGGGCGCAGATACGCAGTATTTT
J: TRBJ2-3
V: TRBV6-6
length: 13
size: NA
D: NA

CDR3: CASSRDRLTGELFF
DNA: TGCGCCAGCAGCCGGGACAGACTCACCGGGGAGCTGTTTTTT
J: TRBJ2-2
V: TRBV27
length: 14
size: once
D: TRBD1

CDR3: CASSQWSGVTDTQYF
DNA: TGTGCCAGCAGCCAATGGAGCGGGGTCACAGATACGCAGTATTTT
J: TRBJ2-3
V: TRBV14
length: 15
size: NA
D: TRBD2

CDR3: CASRGGGLPSTDTQYF
DNA: TGTGCCAGTCGGGGCGGGGGGCTACCCTCCACAGATACGCAGTATTTT
J: TRBJ2-3
V: TRBV19
length: 16
size: NA
D: TRBD2

CDR3: CASSKDGSNTEAFF
DNA: TGTGCCAGCAGTAAAGACGGGTCGAACACTGAAGCTTTCTTT
J: TRBJ1-1
V: TRBV5-4
length: 14
size: NA
D: NA

CDR3: CASSPRQGVYEQYF
DNA: TGTGCCAGCTCACCGCGACAGGGGGTCTACGAGCAGTACTTC
J: TRBJ2-7
V: TRBV18
length: 14
size: NA
D: TRBD1

CDR3: CASAGTSGGAAYNEQFF
DNA: TGTGCCAGCGCCGGGACTAGCGGGGGGGCCGCCTACAATGAGCAGTTCTTC
J: TRBJ2-1
V: TRBV2
length: 17
size: NA
D: TRBD2

CDR3: CASSQAFGTTNSPLHF
DNA: TGTGCCAGCAGCCAAGCGTTCGGGACTACCAATTCACCCCTCCACTTT
J: TRBJ1-6
V: TRBV4-2
length: 16
size: NA
D: NA

CDR3: CASSSTGSSNEKLFF
DNA: TGTGCCAGCAGTTCAACAGGATCGTCTAATGAAAAACTGTTTTTT
J: TRBJ1-4
V: TRBV28
length: 15
size: NA
D: NA

CDR3: CASSQVPPGGNSPLHF
DNA: TGCGCCAGCAGCCAAGTTCCCCCAGGGGGGAATTCACCCCTCCACTTT
J: TRBJ1-6
V: TRBV4-1
length: 16
size: NA
D: TRBD1

CDR3: CASSQESGYEQYF
DNA: TGCGCCAGCAGCCAAGAATCGGGTTACGAGCAGTACTTC
J: TRBJ2-7
V: TRBV4-1
length: 13
size: NA
D: NA

CDR3: CASSLHSRERLNSPLHF
DNA: TGTGCCAGCAGTTTACATTCGAGGGAGAGGTTAAATTCACCCCTCCACTTT
J: TRBJ1-6
V: TRBV27
length: 17
size: NA
D: NA

CDR3: CASSPQYRGANEKLFF
DNA: TGCGCCAGCAGCCCCCAATACAGGGGCGCTAATGAAAAACTGTTTTTT
J: TRBJ1-4
V: TRBV4-1
length: 16
size: NA
D: TRBD1

CDR3: CASSYTGGVYEQYF
DNA: TGCGCCAGCAGCTATACGGGGGGCGTTTACGAGCAGTACTTC
J: TRBJ2-7
V: TRBV5-1
length: 14
size: few
D: NA

CDR3: CASSGRDREDEKLFF
DNA: TGTGCCAGCAGTGGTCGGGACAGAGAAGATGAAAAACTGTTTTTT
J: TRBJ1-4
V: TRBV6-4
length: 15
size: once
D: TRBD1

CDR3: CATRSEKLFF
DNA: TGTGCCACCAGAAGTGAAAAACTGTTTTTT
J: TRBJ1-4
V: TRBV19
length: 10
size: few
D: NA

CDR3: CASSYRQRVDYEQYF
DNA: TGTGCCAGCAGTTACCGTCAGAGGGTAGATTACGAGCAGTACTTC
J: TRBJ2-7
V: TRBV6-5
length: 15
size: NA
D: NA

CDR3: CASTGNREETQYF
DNA: TGCGCCAGCACCGGGAATAGGGAAGAGACCCAGTACTTC
J: TRBJ2-5
V: TRBV5-1
length: 13
size: NA
D: NA

CDR3: CASSLTPGQGNQETQYF
DNA: TGTGCCAGCAGCCTAACACCGGGACAGGGGAACCAAGAGACCCAGTACTTC
J: TRBJ2-5
V: TRBV21-1
length: 17
size: once
D: NA

CDR3: CASSLGLAGQETQYF
DNA: TGTGCCAGCAGCTTGGGACTAGCGGGCCAAGAGACCCAGTACTTC
J: TRBJ2-5
V: TRBV7-9
length: 15
size: NA
D: TRBD2

CDR3: CASSRAGTQPPGANVLTF
DNA: TGTGCCAGTAGTAGGGCCGGGACTCAACCACCTGGGGCCAACGTCCTGACTTTC
J: TRBJ2-6
V: TRBV19
length: 18
size: NA
D: NA

CDR3: CASSLDSYYEQYF
DNA: TGCGCCAGCAGCCTGGACAGCTACTACGAGCAGTACTTC
J: TRBJ2-7
V: TRBV10-2
length: 13
size: NA
D: NA

CDR3: CASSARGLGETQYF
DNA: TGTGCCAGCAGCGCCAGGGGGCTCGGGGAGACCCAGTACTTC
J: TRBJ2-5
V: TRBV5-6
length: 14
size: NA
D: TRBD1

CDR3: CASSLGRLNEKLFF
DNA: TGTGCCAGCAGCTTAGGGAGACTTAATGAAAAACTGTTTTTT
J: TRBJ1-4
V: TRBV5-5
length: 14
size: NA
D: NA

CDR3: CASSSGGGDTQYF
DNA: TGTGCCAGCAGCTCCGGAGGCGGAGATACGCAGTATTTT
J: TRBJ2-3
V: TRBV7-3
length: 13
size: NA
D: NA

CDR3: CASTPGNSFANYGYTF
DNA: TGTGCCAGCACGCCAGGGAACTCCTTTGCTAACTATGGCTACACCTTC
J: TRBJ1-2
V: TRBV2
length: 16
size: NA
D: NA

CDR3: CASSPGLAGGKVDEQFF
DNA: TGTGCCAGCAGCCCCGGACTAGCGGGGGGGAAGGTCGATGAGCAGTTCTTC
J: TRBJ2-1
V: TRBV7-6
length: 17
size: NA
D: TRBD2

CDR3: CASSETSGASYNEQFF
DNA: TGCGCCAGCAGTGAAACTAGCGGGGCCAGCTACAATGAGCAGTTCTTC
J: TRBJ2-1
V: TRBV10-1
length: 16
size: NA
D: TRBD2

CDR3: CASSWGTGLNQPQHF
DNA: TGTGCCAGCAGCTGGGGGACAGGGTTAAACCAGCCCCAGCATTTT
J: TRBJ1-5
V: TRBV11-2
length: 15
size: NA
D: TRBD1

CDR3: CASSFRAGANVLTF
DNA: TGTGCCAGCAGTTTCAGGGCTGGGGCCAACGTCCTGACTTTC
J: TRBJ2-6
V: TRBV6-5
length: 14
size: NA
D: NA

CDR3: CASSAAQGGTEAFF
DNA: TGCGCCAGCAGCGCGGCTCAGGGGGGAACTGAAGCTTTCTTT
J: TRBJ1-1
V: TRBV5-1
length: 14
size: NA
D: TRBD1

CDR3: CASSLKGFLGTEAFF
DNA: TGTGCCAGCAGCTTGAAGGGGTTTCTGGGGACTGAAGCTTTCTTT
J: TRBJ1-1
V: TRBV5-6
length: 15
size: few
D: NA

CDR3: CATRDRAQETQYF
DNA: TGTGCCACCCGGGACAGAGCCCAAGAGACCCAGTACTTC
J: TRBJ2-5
V: TRBV6-1
length: 13
size: once
D: TRBD1

CDR3: CASSIPARTEEDYGYTF
DNA: TGTGCCAGTAGTATTCCGGCGAGGACTGAGGAAGACTATGGCTACACCTTC
J: TRBJ1-2
V: TRBV19
length: 17
size: NA
D: NA

CDR3: CAISNLRRNSGVGNEQFF
DNA: TGTGCCATCAGCAATTTAAGGAGAAATAGCGGGGTGGGAAATGAGCAGTTCTTC
J: TRBJ2-1
V: TRBV10-3
length: 18
size: NA
D: TRBD2

CDR3: CASSLSVDSPYEQYF
DNA: TGTGCCAGCAGTTTATCGGTCGATAGCCCCTACGAGCAGTACTTC
J: TRBJ2-7
V: TRBV6-6
length: 15
size: few
D: NA

CDR3: CASSFHGSPAFF
DNA: TGTGCCAGCAGTTTCCACGGGTCTCCTGCTTTCTTT
J: TRBJ1-1
V: TRBV27
length: 12
size: few
D: NA